This T cell receptor beta chain appears in the sequencing data of a study of T cell repertoires in cytomegalovirus infection. Study as a whole: An indication of both CMV infection and matching HLA type came from public TCR beta signatures. Study-wide findings and caveats: There were HLA-C-restricted CMV-specific TCR beta clonotypes dominating the ex vivo response.

This clonotype was observed at least ten times. Antigen unknown. TCRdb fed the reads into MiXCR, producing one record per CDR3 protein. The sample holds about 320,000 distinct CDR3 sequences; 8% to 10% are singletons and the top ten take about 4.5%. V was trimmed by 4 bases and J by 1 base, leaving 11 bases between them. CDR3 length: 15 amino acids. Germline loops: CDR1 SEHNR, CDR2 FQNEAQ (reference sequence). The TCR originated in a human donor in good health (CMV status not recorded). Some clones in this sample may be carry-over from other donors' samples. This chain uses TRBV7-9 with TRBJ1-5; unclear D gene. Material: PBMCs. The CDR3 DNA reads as TGTGCCAGCAGCTCAGGAGTCTGGAGCAATCAGCCCCAGCATTTT. This encodes CASSSGVWSNQPQHF.